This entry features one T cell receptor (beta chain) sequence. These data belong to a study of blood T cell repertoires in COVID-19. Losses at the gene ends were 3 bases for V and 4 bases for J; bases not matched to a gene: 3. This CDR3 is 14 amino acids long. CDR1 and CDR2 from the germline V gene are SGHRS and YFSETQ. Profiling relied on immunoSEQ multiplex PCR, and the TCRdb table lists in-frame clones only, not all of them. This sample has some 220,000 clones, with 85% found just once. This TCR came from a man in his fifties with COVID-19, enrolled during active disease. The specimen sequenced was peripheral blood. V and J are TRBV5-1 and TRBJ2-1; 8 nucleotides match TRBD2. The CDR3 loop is CASSSSGGYNEQFF. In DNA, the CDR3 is TGCGCCAGCAGCTCGAGCGGGGGTTACAATGAGCAGTTCTTC.